This T cell receptor (beta chain) appears in the sequencing data of a study of blood T cell repertoires in COVID-19. Overall study context: Sample material is recorded as cDNA or gDNA derived from T cells, B-cell-depleted T cells, or PBMCs.

The CDR3 spans 14 residues. Trimming cost V 6 bases and J 5 bases; bases outside gene matches: 7. The germline V gene encodes CDR1 SEHNR and CDR2 FQNEAQ (reference sequence). Original analysis: Amplification of reference gene primers provided the estimated nucleated cell counts. Libraries were prepared by immunoSEQ multiplex PCR; TCRdb keeps only in-frame clonotypes and omits some of them. That table is the source of V, J and clone size, and D and trimming were worked out from the DNA. The sample yields some 200,000 clones, 86% seen once. Sequencing was done on a sample of peripheral blood. The chain recombines TRBV7-9 with TRBJ2-7, with 10 bases matching TRBD2. The receptor's source is a woman aged 70 to 79 with acute or convalescent COVID-19. CDR3 DNA: TGTGCCAGCAGTCAATCCGGGACTAGCGACGAGCAGTACTTC. Its translation is CASSQSGTSDEQYF.